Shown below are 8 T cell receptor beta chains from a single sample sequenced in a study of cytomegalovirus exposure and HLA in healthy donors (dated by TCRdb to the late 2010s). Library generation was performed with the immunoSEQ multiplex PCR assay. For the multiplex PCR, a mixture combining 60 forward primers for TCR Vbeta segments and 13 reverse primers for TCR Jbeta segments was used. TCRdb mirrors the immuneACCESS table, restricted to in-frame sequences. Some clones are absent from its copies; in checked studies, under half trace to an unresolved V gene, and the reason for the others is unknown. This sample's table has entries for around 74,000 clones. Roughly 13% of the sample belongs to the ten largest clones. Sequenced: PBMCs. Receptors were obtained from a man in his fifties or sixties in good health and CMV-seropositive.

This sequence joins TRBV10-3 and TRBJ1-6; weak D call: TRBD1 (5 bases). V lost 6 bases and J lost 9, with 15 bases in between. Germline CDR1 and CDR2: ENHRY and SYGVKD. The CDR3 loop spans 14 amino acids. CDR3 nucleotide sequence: TGTGCCATCAGATCCGGGGGAGATACTTCACCCCTCCACTTT. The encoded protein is CAIRSGGDTSPLHF.

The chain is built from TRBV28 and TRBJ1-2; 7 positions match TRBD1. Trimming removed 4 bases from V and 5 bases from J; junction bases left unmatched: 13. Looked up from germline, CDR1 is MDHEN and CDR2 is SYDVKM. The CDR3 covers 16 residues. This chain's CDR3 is CASSSQQGKGNYGYTF. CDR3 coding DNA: TGTGCCAGCAGTTCCCAACAGGGGAAAGGGAATTATGGCTACACCTTC.

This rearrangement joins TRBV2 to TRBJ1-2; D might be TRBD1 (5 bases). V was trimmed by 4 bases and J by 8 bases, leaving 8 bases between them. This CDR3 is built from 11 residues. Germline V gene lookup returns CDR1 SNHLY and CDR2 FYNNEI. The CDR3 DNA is TGTGCCAGCAGTGGTAGGGGAGGCTACACCTTC. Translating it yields CASSGRGGYTF.

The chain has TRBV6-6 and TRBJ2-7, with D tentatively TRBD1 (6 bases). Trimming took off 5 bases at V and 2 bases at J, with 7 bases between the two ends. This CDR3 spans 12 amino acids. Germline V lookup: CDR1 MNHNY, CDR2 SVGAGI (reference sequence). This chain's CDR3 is CASSRTAYEQYF. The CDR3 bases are TGTGCCAGCAGTCGGACAGCCTACGAGCAGTACTTC.

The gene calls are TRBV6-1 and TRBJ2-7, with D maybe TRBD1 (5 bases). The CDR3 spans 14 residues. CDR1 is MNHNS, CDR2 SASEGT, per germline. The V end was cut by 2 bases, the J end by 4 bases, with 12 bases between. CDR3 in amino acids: CASSERGAGYEQYV. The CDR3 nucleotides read TGTGCCAGCAGTGAAAGGGGTGCTGGATACGAGCAGTACGTC.

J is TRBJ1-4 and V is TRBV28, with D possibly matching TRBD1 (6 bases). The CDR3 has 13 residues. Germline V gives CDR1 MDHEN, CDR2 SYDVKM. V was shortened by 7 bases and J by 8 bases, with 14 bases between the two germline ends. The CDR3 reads CASTVGQKEKLFF. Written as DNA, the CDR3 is TGTGCCAGCACCGTTGGACAGAAAGAAAAACTGTTTTTT.

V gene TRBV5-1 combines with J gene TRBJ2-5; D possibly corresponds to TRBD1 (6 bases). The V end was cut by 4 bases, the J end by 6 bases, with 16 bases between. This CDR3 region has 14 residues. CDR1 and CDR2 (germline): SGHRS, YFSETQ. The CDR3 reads CASSADQGIQTQYF. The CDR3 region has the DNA TGCGCCAGCAGCGCGGATCAGGGGATACAGACCCAGTACTTC.

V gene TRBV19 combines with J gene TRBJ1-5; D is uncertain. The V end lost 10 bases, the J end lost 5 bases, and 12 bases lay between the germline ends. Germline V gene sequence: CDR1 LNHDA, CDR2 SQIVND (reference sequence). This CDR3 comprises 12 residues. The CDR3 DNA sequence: TGTGCCACCTCTTACCCGGATCAGCCCCAGCATTTT. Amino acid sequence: CATSYPDQPQHF.